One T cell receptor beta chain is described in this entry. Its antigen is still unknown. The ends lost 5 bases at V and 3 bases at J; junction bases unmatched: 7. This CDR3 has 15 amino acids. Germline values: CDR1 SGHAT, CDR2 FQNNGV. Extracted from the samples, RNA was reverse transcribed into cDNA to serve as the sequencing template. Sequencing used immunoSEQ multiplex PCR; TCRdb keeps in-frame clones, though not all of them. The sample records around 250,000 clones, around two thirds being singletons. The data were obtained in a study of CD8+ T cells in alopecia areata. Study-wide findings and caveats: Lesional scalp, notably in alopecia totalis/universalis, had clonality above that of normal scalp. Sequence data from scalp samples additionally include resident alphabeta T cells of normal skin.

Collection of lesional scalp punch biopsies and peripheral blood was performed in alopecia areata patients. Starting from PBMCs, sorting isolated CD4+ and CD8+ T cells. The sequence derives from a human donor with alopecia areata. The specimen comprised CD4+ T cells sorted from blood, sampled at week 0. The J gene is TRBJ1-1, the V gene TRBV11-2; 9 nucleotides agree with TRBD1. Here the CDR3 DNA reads TGTGCCAGCAGCCGAGGGACAGGGTATGACACTGAAGCTTTCTTT. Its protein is CASSRGTGYDTEAFF. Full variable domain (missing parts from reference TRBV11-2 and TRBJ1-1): EAGVAQSPRYKIIEKRQSVAFWCNPISGHATLYWYQQILGQGPKLLIQFQNNGVVDDSQLPKDRFSAERLKGVDSTLKIQPAKLEDSAVYLCASSRGTGYDTEAFFGQGTRLTVV.